This is a list of T cell receptor beta chains from one sample in a study of blood T cell repertoires in COVID-19. The assay was immunoSEQ multiplex PCR, and TCRdb's table has in-frame clones only and misses some. The sample lists approximately 150,000 clones, around nine tenths occurring once. Specimen: peripheral blood. The source of these receptors is a middle-aged man with active or convalescent COVID-19. Each CDR3 is given with its conserved first and last residue. A D gene is named only where the DNA matches it firmly. Some rows mark clone size as missing; the rest say once, few, many or name a class of expanded clone.

j_call	clone_size	d_call	v_call	cdr3_nt	cdr3_aa
TRBJ2-5	-	TRBD1	TRBV7-2	TGTGCCAGCAGCGAGTCCGGGACAGGGGGCGGCGAGACCCAGTACTTC	CASSESGTGGGETQYF
TRBJ2-3	-	-	TRBV18	TGTGCCAGCTCACCAGCTCCAGATGGAGATACGCAGTATTTT	CASSPAPDGDTQYF
TRBJ2-2	-	-	TRBV30	TGTGCCTGGAGTGTGGACACAACGAACACCGGGGAGCTGTTTTTT	CAWSVDTTNTGELFF
TRBJ1-2	once	-	TRBV19	TGTGCCATCCCTGTCCCTAAAACAGGGATACTTAATGGCTACACCTTC	CAIPVPKTGILNGYTF
TRBJ2-3	-	-	TRBV5-1	TGCGCCAGCTACGTAGGCGTTAGCGAAACAGATACGCAGTATTTT	CASYVGVSETDTQYF
TRBJ1-1	-	TRBD1	TRBV19	TGTGCCAGTAGTGCAACAGGGGGCACTGAAGCTTTCTTT	CASSATGGTEAFF
TRBJ2-2	-	TRBD2	TRBV18	TGTGCCAGCTCACCATCAATAGCGGGGGGCAACACCGGGGAGCTGTTTTTT	CASSPSIAGGNTGELFF
TRBJ1-1	-	-	TRBV27	TGTGCCAGCAGTTTATCGGGTGGGACTACTGAAGCTTTCTTT	CASSLSGGTTEAFF
TRBJ1-5	-	-	TRBV28	TGTGCCAGCAGGACGACAGTAACGGATCAGCCCCAGCATTTT	CASRTTVTDQPQHF
TRBJ2-3	-	TRBD2	TRBV7-9	TGTGCCAGCAGCCCACAGCGGGAAGCGCAGTATTTT	CASSPQREAQYF
TRBJ2-4	-	TRBD1	TRBV28	TGTGCCAGCAGCCGACCCAGGACAGGGATCGTCATTCAGTACTTC	CASSRPRTGIVIQYF
TRBJ1-3	once	-	TRBV28	TGTGCCAGCAGTTTAACGTTCGGTGGAAACACCATATATTTT	CASSLTFGGNTIYF
TRBJ1-4	-	-	TRBV19	TGTGCCAGTAGTATAGTAGTCAGCTCGAGGTTTCTTCTGTTTTTT	CASSIVVSSRFLLFF
TRBJ1-5	once	TRBD1	TRBV27	TGTGCCAGCAAGAGACTACAGGGGGCTTCGGAAAATCAGCCCCAGCATTTT	CASKRLQGASENQPQHF
TRBJ2-1	-	TRBD2	TRBV3-1/TRBV3-2	TGTGCCAGCAGCCTATCGGGGGGTAATGAGCAGTTCTTC	CASSLSGGNEQFF
TRBJ1-5	-	-	TRBV9	TGTGCCAGCAGCGCAGGGGCGGGCAATCAGCCCCAGCATTTT	CASSAGAGNQPQHF
TRBJ2-7	once	TRBD2	TRBV7-9	TGTGCCAGCAGCGCTAGCGGGACCTACGAGCAGTACTTC	CASSASGTYEQYF
TRBJ2-2	-	TRBD1	TRBV12-5	TGTGCTAGTGGTTTGTTACCCCGGGACAGAAACACCGGGGAGCTGTTTTTT	CASGLLPRDRNTGELFF
TRBJ1-2	-	-	TRBV19	TGTGCCAGCCAGGACAGCTATTTTTTTGGCTACACCTTC	CASQDSYFFGYTF
TRBJ2-2	-	-	TRBV7-8	TGTGCCAGCAGCTCTGACTTAAACGTAGGGGAGCTGTTTTTT	CASSSDLNVGELFF
TRBJ1-2	-	-	TRBV6-6	TGTGCCAGCAGTCTCCCTTCGAAGGGGCTGGGAGGCTACACCTTC	CASSLPSKGLGGYTF
TRBJ1-1	-	-	TRBV29-1	TGCAGCGTCGGCGTTGGAAAGGGGGCTGAAGCTTTCTTT	CSVGVGKGAEAFF
TRBJ2-1	once	TRBD2	TRBV27	TGTGCCAGCAGTACTCTGCCTAGCGGGATTTATGATGAGCAGTTCTTC	CASSTLPSGIYDEQFF
TRBJ2-3	-	TRBD2	TRBV28	TGTGCCAGCAGTTTGGGGACTAGCGGGAGCCTCTCAGATACGCAGTATTTT	CASSLGTSGSLSDTQYF
TRBJ2-6	-	TRBD1	TRBV12-5	TGTGCTAGTGGTTTGGACAGGGGGCCGAGGTCTGGGGCCAACGTCCTGACTTTC	CASGLDRGPRSGANVLTF
TRBJ1-3	few	-	TRBV4-3	TGCGCCAGCAGCCAAGATCTGCGGACTTACTCCCCCTCTGGAAACACCATATATTTT	CASSQDLRTYSPSGNTIYF
TRBJ2-3	-	-	TRBV18	TGTGCCAGCTCACAGACAAGTACTAGCACAGATACGCAGTATTTT	CASSQTSTSTDTQYF
TRBJ1-2	-	TRBD1	TRBV9	TGTGCCAGCAGCGTAGCTACGGGACAGACGGATGGCTACACCTTC	CASSVATGQTDGYTF
TRBJ2-2	-	-	TRBV30	TGTGCCTGGAGCGTCGGCCAGGGGAGCACCGGGGAGCTGTTTTTT	CAWSVGQGSTGELFF
TRBJ2-2	-	TRBD2	TRBV11-3	TGTGCCAGCAGCTTACCGAGCGGGAGAGGGGGCACCGGGGAGCTGTTTTTT	CASSLPSGRGGTGELFF
TRBJ2-7	-	-	TRBV27	TGTGCCAGCAGCCGAAAAGCGGAGCCAACCTACGAGCAGTACTTC	CASSRKAEPTYEQYF
TRBJ1-4	-	-	TRBV28	TGTGCCAGCAGTTCCAGGGTGAATGAAAAACTGTTTTTT	CASSSRVNEKLFF
TRBJ1-1	few	-	TRBV5-4	TGTGCCAGCAGCGCACAGGGTCTCAACACTGAAGCTTTCTTT	CASSAQGLNTEAFF
TRBJ1-1	-	TRBD1	TRBV19	TGTGCCAGTAGTAGAACAACAGGGGGTAGACTGAACACTGAAGCTTTCTTT	CASSRTTGGRLNTEAFF
TRBJ2-7	-	TRBD1	TRBV27	TGTGCCAGCAGTCCACAGGGGGACAACCCCCCTTACTACGAGCAGTACTTC	CASSPQGDNPPYYEQYF
TRBJ2-6	-	-	TRBV5-1	TGCGCCAGCAGCTTGGACAGGAGCTCTGGGGCCAACGTCCTGACTTTC	CASSLDRSSGANVLTF
TRBJ2-5	-	TRBD2	TRBV19	TGTGCCAGTAGACCTAGCGGGAGGGCCGAGACCCAGTACTTC	CASRPSGRAETQYF
TRBJ2-5	-	TRBD1	TRBV12-5	TGTGCTAGTGGCTCCGGACAGGGGGTATTCCAAGAGACCCAGTACTTC	CASGSGQGVFQETQYF
TRBJ2-7	-	-	TRBV24-1	TGTGCCACCAGTGTAAACAGGAGCTCCTACGAGCAGTACTTC	CATSVNRSSYEQYF
TRBJ1-5	-	TRBD1	TRBV18	TGTGCCAGCTCACCAGAGGGACAGGGAAGGACGCCCCAGCATTTT	CASSPEGQGRTPQHF
TRBJ2-3	-	TRBD2	TRBV19	TGTGCCAGTAGCAGAAGTAGCGGGGGGTCAGATACGCAGTATTTT	CASSRSSGGSDTQYF
TRBJ1-5	once	-	TRBV30	TGTGCCTGGAGTAGGAGGACTGGGGATCAGCCCCAGCATTTT	CAWSRRTGDQPQHF
TRBJ2-3	-	-	TRBV19	TGTGCCAGTAGACTAGCCGGGGAAAGCACAGATACGCAGTATTTT	CASRLAGESTDTQYF
TRBJ2-3	-	TRBD2	TRBV25-1	TGTGCCAGCAGTGAACTCACTAGCGGACTTACTAGCACAGATACGCAGTATTTT	CASSELTSGLTSTDTQYF
TRBJ1-6	-	TRBD1	TRBV28	TGTGCCAGCAGCCGACGACAGGGGCCTAATTCACCCCTCCACTTT	CASSRRQGPNSPLHF
TRBJ2-1	-	TRBD1	TRBV12-5	TGTGCTAGTGGCTCCGGACAGGGGGCCTACAATGAGCAGTTCTTC	CASGSGQGAYNEQFF